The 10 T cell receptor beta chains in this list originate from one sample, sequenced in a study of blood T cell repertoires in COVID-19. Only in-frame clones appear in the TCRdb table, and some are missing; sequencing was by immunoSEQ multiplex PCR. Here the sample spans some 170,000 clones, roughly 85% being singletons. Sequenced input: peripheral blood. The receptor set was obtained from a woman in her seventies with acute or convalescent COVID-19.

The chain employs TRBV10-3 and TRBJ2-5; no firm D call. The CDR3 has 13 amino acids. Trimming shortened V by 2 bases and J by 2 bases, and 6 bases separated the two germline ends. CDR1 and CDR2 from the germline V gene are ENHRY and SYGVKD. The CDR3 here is CAISETRQETQYF. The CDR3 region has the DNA TGTGCCATCAGTGAGACAAGACAAGAGACCCAGTACTTC.

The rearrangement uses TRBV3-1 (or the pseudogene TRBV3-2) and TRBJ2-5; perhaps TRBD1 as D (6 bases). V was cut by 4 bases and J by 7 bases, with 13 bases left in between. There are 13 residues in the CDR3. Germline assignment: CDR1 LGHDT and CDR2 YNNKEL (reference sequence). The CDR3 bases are TGTGCCAGCAGCCCGGACAGAACGGCGACCCAGTACTTC. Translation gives CASSPDRTATQYF.

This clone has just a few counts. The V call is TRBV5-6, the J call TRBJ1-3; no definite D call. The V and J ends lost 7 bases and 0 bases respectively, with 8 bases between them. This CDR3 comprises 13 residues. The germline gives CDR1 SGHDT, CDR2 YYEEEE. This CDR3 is CASGLFSGNTIYF. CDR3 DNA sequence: TGTGCCAGCGGCCTTTTCTCTGGAAACACCATATATTTT.

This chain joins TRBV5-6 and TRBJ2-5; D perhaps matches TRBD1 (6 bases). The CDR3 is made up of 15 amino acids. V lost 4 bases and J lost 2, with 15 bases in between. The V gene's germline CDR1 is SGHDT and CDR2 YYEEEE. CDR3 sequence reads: CASSTRRDTQETQYF. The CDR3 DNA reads TGTGCCAGCAGCACACGCCGGGACACACAAGAGACCCAGTACTTC.

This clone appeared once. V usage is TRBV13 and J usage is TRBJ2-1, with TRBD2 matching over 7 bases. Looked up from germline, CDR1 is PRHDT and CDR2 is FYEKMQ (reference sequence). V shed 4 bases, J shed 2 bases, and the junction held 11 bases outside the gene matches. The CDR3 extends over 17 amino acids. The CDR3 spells CASSSGLGQAPYNEQFF. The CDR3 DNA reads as TGTGCCAGCAGCTCAGGACTAGGCCAGGCCCCCTACAATGAGCAGTTCTTC. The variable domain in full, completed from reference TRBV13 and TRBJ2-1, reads AAGVIQSPRHLIKEKRETATLKCYPIPRHDTVYWYQQGPGQDPQFLISFYEKMQSDKGSIPDRFSAQQFSDYHSELNMSSLELGDSALYFCASSSGLGQAPYNEQFFGPGTRLTVL.

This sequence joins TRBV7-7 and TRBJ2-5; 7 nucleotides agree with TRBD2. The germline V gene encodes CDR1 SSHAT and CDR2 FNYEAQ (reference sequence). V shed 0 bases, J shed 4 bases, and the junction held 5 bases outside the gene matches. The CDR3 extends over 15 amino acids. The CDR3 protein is CASSLAGGPGETQYF. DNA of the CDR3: TGTGCCAGCAGCTTAGCGGGAGGGCCTGGAGAGACCCAGTACTTC.

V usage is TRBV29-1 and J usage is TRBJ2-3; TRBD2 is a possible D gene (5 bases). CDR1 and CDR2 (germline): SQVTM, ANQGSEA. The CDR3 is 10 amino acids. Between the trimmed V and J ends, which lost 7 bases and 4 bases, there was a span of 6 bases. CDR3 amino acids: CSAGADTQYF. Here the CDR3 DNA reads TGCAGCGCCGGGGCAGATACGCAGTATTTT.

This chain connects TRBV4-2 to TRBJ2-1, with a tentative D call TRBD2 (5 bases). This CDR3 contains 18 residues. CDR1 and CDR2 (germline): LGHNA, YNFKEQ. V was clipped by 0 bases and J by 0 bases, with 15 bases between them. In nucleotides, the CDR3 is TGTGCCAGCAGCCAAGATGGAAGGACTCCTTACTCCTACAATGAGCAGTTCTTC. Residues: CASSQDGRTPYSYNEQFF.

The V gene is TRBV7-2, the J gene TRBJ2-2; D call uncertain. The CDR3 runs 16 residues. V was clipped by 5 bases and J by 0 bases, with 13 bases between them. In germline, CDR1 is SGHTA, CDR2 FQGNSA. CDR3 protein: CASSELDSANTGELFF. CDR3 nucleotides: TGTGCCAGCAGCGAACTTGACTCCGCGAACACCGGGGAGCTGTTTTTT.

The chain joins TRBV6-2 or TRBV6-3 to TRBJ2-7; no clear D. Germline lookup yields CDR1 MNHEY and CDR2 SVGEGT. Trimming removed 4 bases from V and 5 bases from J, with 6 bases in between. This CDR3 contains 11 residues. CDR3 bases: TGTGCCAGCAGTTCCTTTGACGAGCAGTACTTC. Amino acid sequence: CASSSFDEQYF.